This TCR beta chain was profiled in a study of identical twins. From the 5' RACE reads, TCRdb called clonotypes with MiXCR, one entry per CDR3 protein. The table has around 18,000 distinct CDR3 sequences, about two thirds seen once. V was cut by 4 bases and J by 5 bases, with 18 bases left in between. Germline V gene lookup returns CDR1 KGHDR and CDR2 SFDVKD. This CDR3 is 16 amino acids long. Sequences were obtained from memory (CD45RO+) T cells sorted from blood. The chain links TRBV24-1 to TRBJ2-3; D is ambiguous. This clonotype was sampled from a woman aged 18-30 years in good health. This table probably holds off-target reads from a library built for another chain. CDR3 DNA sequence: TGTGCCACCAGTGACCTAAGTAGGACCTATCTAGATACGCAGTATTTT. This sequence encodes CATSDLSRTYLDTQYF.